Listed here are 29 T cell receptor beta chains from one sample, sequenced in a study of blood T cell repertoires in COVID-19. Sequencing was performed with immunoSEQ multiplex PCR; in TCRdb, only in-frame clones are kept and a portion is missing. This repertoire shows about 150,000 clones, over 70% found once; its top ten account for 8% to 11%. The specimen sequenced was peripheral blood. All receptors come from a man in his 60s with active or convalescent COVID-19.

This clone appeared once. The CDR3 loop is CASSSGTGSNQPQHF. CDR3 DNA: TGTGCCAGCAGCTCCGGGACAGGGAGCAATCAGCCCCAGCATTTT. This chain connects TRBV7-9 to TRBJ1-5; 9 nucleotides match TRBD1. This CDR3 spans 15 amino acids. The J segment lost 1 base and the V segment lost 4 bases, leaving 2 bases of the junction unmatched. Looked up from germline, CDR1 is SEHNR and CDR2 is FQNEAQ (reference sequence).

This rearrangement joins TRBV21-1 to TRBJ2-7; the table names TRBD1, a call not compared with the DNA. TRBV21-1 is designated a pseudogene. The length of the CDR3 is 14 residues. The CDR3 sequence is CASNSGQNIYEQYF. CDR3 nucleotides: TGTGCCAGCAACTCGGGACAGAATATCTACGAGCAGTACTTC.

V gene TRBV6-5 combines with J gene TRBJ2-1; maybe TRBD1 (6 bases). Trimming took off 7 bases at V and 9 bases at J, with 19 bases between the two ends. This CDR3 has 14 amino acids. The germline CDR1 and CDR2 sequences are MNHEY and SVGAGI. The CDR3 DNA follows: TGTGCCAGCACCCTAAGGGGGAGTGTCGGTGAGCAGTTCTTC. This encodes CASTLRGSVGEQFF.

This chain uses TRBV7-9 with TRBJ2-3; 10 bases are shared with TRBD2. With V trimmed by 3 bases and J by 14 bases, 17 bases remained unmatched. This CDR3 contains 16 residues. Germline V lookup: CDR1 SEHNR, CDR2 FQNEAQ (reference sequence). DNA for the CDR3: TGTGCCAGCAGCTTCGTTGGACTAGCGGCCGGGATACATTCGTATTTT. Its protein product is CASSFVGLAAGIHSYF.

V usage is TRBV11-2 and J usage is TRBJ2-3, with TRBD2 identical over 14 bases. The germline CDR1 and CDR2 sequences are SGHAT and FQNNGV. The CDR3 contains 15 residues. Unmatched junction bases numbered 3, after V lost 5 bases and J lost 5 bases. The CDR3 DNA is TGTGCCAGCAGCCCGGGACTAGCGGGAGTAGATACGCAGTATTTT. It encodes CASSPGLAGVDTQYF. The full variable domain, with the rest looked up from reference TRBV11-2 and TRBJ2-3, is EAGVAQSPRYKIIEKRQSVAFWCNPISGHATLYWYQQILGQGPKLLIQFQNNGVVDDSQLPKDRFSAERLKGVDSTLKIQPAKLEDSAVYLCASSPGLAGVDTQYFGPGTRLTVL.

The chain couples TRBV5-1 to TRBJ2-7, with D perhaps matching TRBD2 (6 bases). Trimming stripped 4 bases from V and 3 bases from J, with 35 bases between. The CDR3 has 21 residues. Germline V gives CDR1 SGHRS, CDR2 YFSETQ. The CDR3 region has the DNA TGCGCCAGCAGCCCTGGCTTGGTTGACTATCGGGAGCACGAACTTATCTACGAGCAGTACTTC. Encoded protein: CASSPGLVDYREHELIYEQYF.

This chain links TRBV6-5 with TRBJ1-2; tentative D call: TRBD1 (5 bases). CDR1 is MNHEY, CDR2 SVGAGI, per germline. V was trimmed by 0 bases and J by 4 bases, leaving 9 bases between them. This CDR3 is 14 amino acids long. CDR3 amino acids: CASSYSGGSYGYTF. CDR3 bases: TGTGCCAGCAGTTACTCTGGGGGGAGCTATGGCTACACCTTC.

The chain couples TRBV9 to TRBJ1-1; D remains ambiguous. This CDR3 is 13 amino acids long. The V gene's germline CDR1 is SGDLS and CDR2 YYNGEE. V was cut by 1 base and J by 3 bases, with 7 bases left in between. The CDR3 DNA follows: TGTGCCAGCAGCGTACAGGTAGACACTGAAGCTTTCTTT. Protein sequence: CASSVQVDTEAFF.

The V and J genes are TRBV20-1 and TRBJ2-2, with D tentatively TRBD1 (6 bases). Germline CDR1 DFQATT, CDR2 SNEGSKA (reference sequence). The germline V and J ends were trimmed by 6 bases and 6 bases, with 8 bases remaining between them. The CDR3 has 11 amino acids. This CDR3 is CSAWGPGELFF. The DNA for the CDR3 is TGCAGTGCCTGGGGGCCCGGGGAGCTGTTTTTT.

This chain uses TRBV9 with TRBJ2-3, with 8 nucleotides matching TRBD2. V was pared by 0 bases and J by 6 bases, with 6 bases of the junction left unmatched. Germline assignment: CDR1 SGDLS and CDR2 YYNGEE. The CDR3 extends over 15 amino acids. CDR3 residues: CASSVGRGRSDTQYF. The CDR3 region has the DNA TGTGCCAGCAGCGTAGGTCGCGGGAGGTCGGATACGCAGTATTTT.

V usage is TRBV27 and J usage is TRBJ2-7, with 14 bases fitting TRBD2. The V and J ends lost 4 bases and 2 bases, in that order; junction bases with no gene match: 1. The CDR3 is made up of 15 amino acids. Germline-derived CDR1 and CDR2 are MNHEY and SMNVEV (reference sequence). The CDR3 protein is CASSSGLAGAYEQYF. The CDR3 DNA reads as TGTGCCAGCAGTTCGGGACTAGCGGGAGCCTACGAGCAGTACTTC.

This clone was detected once. V gene TRBV11-2 combines with J gene TRBJ1-6; D gene ambiguous. This CDR3 comprises 17 residues. Trimming pared 0 bases from V and 7 bases from J, leaving 16 bases between. Per germline, CDR1 SGHAT and CDR2 FQNNGV. CDR3 sequence: CASSLDVTEGRNSPLHF. As DNA, the CDR3 is TGTGCCAGCAGCTTAGACGTGACGGAGGGTCGCAATTCACCCCTCCACTTT.

This chain joins TRBV28 and TRBJ1-5; D is possibly TRBD1 (5 bases). V dropped 3 bases and J dropped 6 bases, with 15 bases sitting between them. Germline V gene lookup returns CDR1 MDHEN and CDR2 SYDVKM. The CDR3 is 15 residues long. CDR3 DNA sequence: TGTGCCAGCAGTTTCCTGGGCAGGGAGGGTCAGCCCCAGCATTTT. Its protein product is CASSFLGREGQPQHF.

The CDR3 bases are TGTGCCAGCAGTATAGGGAGCTCCTACGAGCAGTACTTC. This translates into CASSIGSSYEQYF. The chain combines TRBV9 with TRBJ2-7, with D tentatively TRBD2 (5 bases). Trimming took off 5 bases at V and 0 bases at J, with 9 bases between the two ends. The CDR3 sequence is 13 residues long. CDR1 and CDR2 (germline): SGDLS, YYNGEE.

This clone was seen a single time. The gene calls are TRBV7-9 and TRBJ2-5, with 8 positions matching TRBD1. The J segment lost 7 bases and the V segment lost 5 bases, leaving 6 bases of the junction unmatched. Germline CDR1 reads SEHNR; CDR2 reads FQNEAQ (reference sequence). The CDR3 has 13 residues. CDR3 coding DNA: TGTGCCAGCAGCCGACAGGGGTTAGGGACCCAGTACTTC. Translated: CASSRQGLGTQYF. Variable domain in full (rest from reference TRBV7-9 and TRBJ2-5): DTGVSQNPRHKITKRGQNVTFRCDPISEHNRLYWYRQTLGQGPEFLTYFQNEAQLEKSRLLSDRFSAERPKGSFSTLEIQRTEQGDSAMYLCASSRQGLGTQYFGPGTRLLVL.

The rearrangement joins TRBV10-3 to TRBJ2-1; 16 nucleotides align to TRBD2. The CDR3 has 16 amino acids. V was clipped by 7 bases and J by 9 bases; unmatched bases: 9. Germline assignment: CDR1 ENHRY and CDR2 SYGVKD. The CDR3 loop is CAITSGTSGRAAEQFF. CDR3 nucleotides: TGTGCCATCACTTCCGGGACTAGCGGGAGGGCGGCTGAGCAGTTCTTC.

The chain carries TRBV4-2 and TRBJ2-4; no clear D gene. The germline V and J ends were trimmed by 0 bases and 9 bases, with 12 bases remaining between them. Germline loops: CDR1 LGHNA, CDR2 YNFKEQ. The CDR3 covers 14 residues. The CDR3 loop reads CASSQDPLFPIQYF. DNA of the CDR3: TGTGCCAGCAGCCAAGATCCCCTCTTCCCCATTCAGTACTTC.

The chain combines TRBV19 with TRBJ1-2, with D uncertain. CDR3 length equals 14 residues. The V end was cut by 5 bases, the J end by 7 bases, with 17 bases between. Per the germline V gene, CDR1 is LNHDA and CDR2 is SQIVND (reference sequence). DNA for the CDR3: TGTGCCAGTAGTTCCCCGGGAGCTGGTTCTGGCTACACCTTC. Protein product: CASSSPGAGSGYTF. Together with reference TRBV19 and TRBJ1-2, the CDR3 gives the full variable domain: DGGITQSPKYLFRKEGQNVTLSCEQNLNHDAMYWYRQDPGQGLRLIYYSQIVNDFQKGDIAEGYSVSREKKESFPLTVTSAQKNPTAFYLCASSSPGAGSGYTFGSGTRLTVV.

The V gene is TRBV18, the J gene TRBJ2-1; possibly TRBD1 for D (5 bases). In germline, CDR1 is KGHSH, CDR2 LQKENI. The CDR3 totals 15 residues. Deletions cut 5 bases from V and 4 bases from J, with 15 bases between. The CDR3 is CASSFGQGIYNEQFF. The DNA of the CDR3 is TGTGCCAGCTCATTCGGGCAGGGCATTTACAATGAGCAGTTCTTC.

The chain has TRBV9 and TRBJ2-2, with 8 bases aligning to TRBD1. V lost 3 bases and J lost 6; bases outside the gene matches: 7. Germline CDR1 reads SGDLS; CDR2 reads YYNGEE. The CDR3 contains 15 residues. The chain's CDR3 is CASSGSGQAAGELFF. The CDR3 coding sequence is TGTGCCAGCAGCGGATCGGGACAGGCGGCCGGGGAGCTGTTTTTT.

The chain recombines TRBV21-1 with TRBJ1-5. TRBV21-1 is given as a pseudogene. CDR3 size: 15 residues. In nucleotides, the CDR3 is TGTGCCAGCAGCAAAGCAGCCACTAGCAATCAGCCCCAGCATTTT. Translation: CASSKAATSNQPQHF.

The rearrangement joins TRBV19 to TRBJ1-6; 9 bases match TRBD1. The trim removed 3 bases at V and 7 bases at J, leaving 4 bases unmatched. The germline V gene encodes CDR1 LNHDA and CDR2 SQIVND (reference sequence). CDR3 length: 15 residues. In DNA form, the CDR3 reads TGTGCCAGTAGTATCGAGGACAGGGGCAATTCACCCCTCCACTTT. Amino acid sequence: CASSIEDRGNSPLHF.

This CDR3 reads CATSDATRDTQYF. In nucleotides, the CDR3 is TGTGCCACCAGTGACGCCACTCGAGATACGCAGTATTTT. The chain combines TRBV24-1 with TRBJ2-3; D gene uncertain. CDR1 KGHDR and CDR2 SFDVKD come from the germline V gene. The CDR3 is made up of 13 amino acids. The germline V and J ends were trimmed by 4 bases and 5 bases, with 9 bases remaining between them.

The chain carries TRBV27 and TRBJ2-7; TRBD2 might be the D (5 bases). Germline assignment: CDR1 MNHEY and CDR2 SMNVEV (reference sequence). Trimming cost V 5 bases and J 0 bases, with 17 bases left between them. The CDR3 loop spans 16 amino acids. The DNA for the CDR3 is TGTGCCAGCAGTCAATCACGCGGGCTCAGCTCCTACGAGCAGTACTTC. Amino acids: CASSQSRGLSSYEQYF.

The V call is TRBV6-4, the J call TRBJ2-3; 9 bases line up with TRBD2. The CDR3 has 13 residues. Germline lookup yields CDR1 MRHNA and CDR2 SNTAGT. The V and J ends lost 9 bases and 1 base, in that order; junction bases with no gene match: 2. CDR3 nucleotide sequence: TGTGCCAGTCGCGGGGGGGGCACAGATACGCAGTATTTT. Protein product: CASRGGGTDTQYF.

This chain uses TRBV29-1 with TRBJ2-7, with D perhaps matching TRBD1 (6 bases). This CDR3 region has 14 residues. V was shortened by 3 bases and J by 2 bases, with 14 bases between the two germline ends. Germline V gene data show CDR1 as SQVTM and CDR2 as ANQGSEA. The CDR3 reads CSVEAGVGTYEQYF. Here the CDR3 DNA reads TGCAGCGTTGAGGCAGGGGTTGGTACCTACGAGCAGTACTTC.

V usage is TRBV5-1 and J usage is TRBJ2-1, with TRBD2 identical over 8 bases. The CDR3 runs to 15 residues. The J segment lost 7 bases and the V segment lost 0 bases, leaving 6 bases of the junction unmatched. Per germline, CDR1 SGHRS and CDR2 YFSETQ. The CDR3, as DNA: TGCGCCAGCAGCTTGGCAGCGGGAGATGGAAATGAGCAGTTCTTC. This translates into CASSLAAGDGNEQFF.

The chain couples TRBV13 to TRBJ2-2, with 8 bases identical to TRBD1. Per germline, CDR1 PRHDT and CDR2 FYEKMQ (reference sequence). The CDR3 runs to 16 residues. V was clipped by 5 bases and J by 5 bases; unmatched bases: 10. The CDR3 coding sequence is TGTGCCAGCAGCCCGCCGACAGGGGAGAGGACCGGGGAGCTGTTTTTT. The encoded protein is CASSPPTGERTGELFF.

V usage is TRBV18 and J usage is TRBJ2-2; D gene unclear. V lost 3 bases and J 4 bases, leaving 6 bases between the germline ends. The CDR3 sequence is 13 residues long. Germline CDR1 KGHSH, CDR2 LQKENI. This CDR3 reads CASSPGVTGELFF. The CDR3 DNA is TGTGCCAGCTCACCGGGCGTCACCGGGGAGCTGTTTTTT.